The 22 T cell receptor beta chains in this list originate from one sample, sequenced in a study of response to subunit inactivated influenza vaccine. Each CDR3 protein gets one entry after TCRdb re-called the RT-PCR reads with MiXCR. The sample comprises 500,000 to 600,000 distinct CDR3 sequences, roughly 13% of which are singletons, and less than 15% rests with the top ten. Here the sequenced sample was PBMCs from blood, taken 45 days after vaccination. The source of these receptors is a man between 50 and 59 years old who received an inactivated influenza vaccine.

The chain employs TRBV12-3 or TRBV12-4 and TRBJ2-7; no firm D call. CDR3 size: 12 residues. V was pared by 2 bases and J by 5 bases, with 7 bases between. The CDR3 nucleotides read TGTGCCAGCAGTTTAAGGCGGAACGAGCAGTACTTC. Residues: CASSLRRNEQYF.

This clonotype has at least ten counts. The chain combines TRBV12-3 or TRBV12-4 with TRBJ2-7; D gene unclear. The CDR3 spans 15 residues. V was trimmed by 2 bases and J by 4 bases, leaving 15 bases between them. The DNA of the CDR3 is TGTGCCAGCAGTTTAAGTCAGCCCTACCCTTACGAGCAGTACTTC. Translated: CASSLSQPYPYEQYF.

This clonotype turned up a few times. The chain recombines TRBV11-2 with TRBJ2-7; TRBD1 agrees at 7 bases. Trimming cost V 2 bases and J 3 bases; bases outside gene matches: 10. Germline V gene data show CDR1 as SGHAT and CDR2 as FQNNGV. The CDR3 has 16 amino acids. CDR3 region: CASSLRGQGEIYEQYF. In DNA form, the CDR3 reads TGTGCCAGCAGCTTAAGGGGGCAGGGGGAAATCTACGAGCAGTACTTC.

The rearrangement links TRBV27 to TRBJ2-7; D is unresolved. CDR1 is MNHEY, CDR2 SMNVEV, per germline (reference sequence). The CDR3 length is 14 residues. Deletions cut 5 bases from V and 2 bases from J, with 13 bases between. CDR3 in DNA: TGTGCCAGCAGTCCTGGGAACAGTCCCTACGAGCAGTACTTC. The encoded protein is CASSPGNSPYEQYF.

This clonotype was counted a few times. This rearrangement joins TRBV5-1 to TRBJ2-5, with 10 positions matching TRBD2. Per germline, CDR1 SGHRS and CDR2 YFSETQ. The CDR3 length is 17 residues. Trimming cost V 1 base and J 2 bases; bases outside gene matches: 8. The chain's CDR3 is CASSLRRTSGAQETQYF. DNA of the CDR3: TGCGCCAGCAGCTTGCGCCGAACTAGCGGGGCTCAAGAGACCCAGTACTTC.

This clonotype was counted a few times. The J gene is TRBJ2-7, the V gene TRBV20-1; 8 positions agree with TRBD1. In germline, CDR1 is DFQATT, CDR2 SNEGSKA (reference sequence). CDR3 length: 12 amino acids. Trimming took 3 bases from V and 8 from J; bases not matched to a gene: 6. This CDR3 reads CSASLLRGQQYF. The CDR3 nucleotides are TGCAGTGCTAGTCTCCTCAGGGGGCAGCAGTACTTC.

This clonotype has a handful of counts. This chain uses TRBV4-3 with TRBJ1-2; 8 bases are a match to TRBD1. Germline values: CDR1 LGHNA, CDR2 YSLEER. This CDR3 is 14 amino acids long. J was trimmed by 4 bases and V by 1 base; bases with no gene match: 2. CDR3 nucleotides: TGCGCCAGCAGCCAAGCACAGGGGGGCTATGGCTACACCTTC. Translating gives CASSQAQGGYGYTF.

CDR3 DNA sequence: TGTGCCAGCAGCGCGCGAGAGTTGGGGCTTACGCAGTATTTT. It is translated as CASSARELGLTQYF. The chain uses TRBV7-2 and TRBJ2-3; a weak D match, TRBD1 (5 bases). V was shortened by 5 bases and J by 8 bases, with 17 bases between the two germline ends. CDR3 length: 14 amino acids. Germline CDR1 reads SGHTA; CDR2 reads FQGNSA.

The rearrangement uses TRBV5-1 and TRBJ1-2; D uncertain. The germline gives CDR1 SGHRS, CDR2 YFSETQ. V lost 2 bases and J 4 bases, leaving 15 bases between the germline ends. This CDR3 has 15 amino acids. The CDR3 nucleotides are TGCGCCAGCAGCTTATCCGACCCCGGCACCTATGGCTACACCTTC. Translating it yields CASSLSDPGTYGYTF.

The rearrangement joins TRBV5-1 to TRBJ2-3; the D is unclear. CDR3 size: 14 residues. CDR1 and CDR2 from the germline V gene are SGHRS and YFSETQ. The germline V and J ends were trimmed by 4 bases and 1 base, with 10 bases remaining between them. The CDR3 loop reads CASSGVKGTDTQYF. In nucleotides, the CDR3 is TGCGCCAGCAGCGGCGTTAAGGGCACAGATACGCAGTATTTT.

This clonotype showed up just a few times. The rearrangement links TRBV4-2 to TRBJ1-6, with a weak D call TRBD1 (6 bases). Per the germline V gene, CDR1 is LGHNA and CDR2 is YNFKEQ. V was clipped by 1 base and J by 5 bases, with 9 bases between them. The CDR3 spans 15 residues. CDR3 in amino acids: CASSQGTEDNSPLHF. The DNA for the CDR3 is TGTGCCAGCAGCCAAGGGACAGAGGATAATTCACCCCTCCACTTT.

The V and J genes are TRBV29-1 and TRBJ2-2; TRBD1 or TRBD2 may be the D gene (5 bases each). This CDR3 has 14 residues. CDR1 SQVTM and CDR2 ANQGSEA come from the germline V gene. V shed 7 bases and J shed 0 bases, with 12 bases lying between them. As DNA, the CDR3 is TGCAGCGCCTTCTTGGGGGCGAACACCGGGGAGCTGTTTTTT. Translated: CSAFLGANTGELFF.

This clonotype was seen more than once but under ten times. The CDR3 spells CASSAGTSVGEQFF. The DNA for the CDR3 is TGTGCCAGCAGTGCCGGGACTAGCGTTGGTGAGCAGTTCTTC. This chain uses TRBV2 with TRBJ2-1; 10 bases are a match to TRBD2. After removal of 4 bases from V and 9 bases from J, the junction contained 6 bases not matched to a gene. The CDR3 consists of 14 residues. CDR1 and CDR2 (germline): SNHLY, FYNNEI.

The V gene is TRBV7-2, the J gene TRBJ2-1; 8 nucleotides agree with TRBD2. This CDR3 region has 15 residues. Germline V lookup: CDR1 SGHTA, CDR2 FQGNSA. Trimming took 5 bases from V and 7 from J; bases not matched to a gene: 10. The CDR3 region is CASSQGLGVGNEQFF. CDR3 DNA sequence: TGTGCCAGCAGCCAGGGACTAGGGGTTGGGAATGAGCAGTTCTTC.

This clonotype was counted a few times. The chain carries TRBV10-3 and TRBJ2-1; TRBD2 matches at 10 bases. From germline, CDR1 is ENHRY and CDR2 SYGVKD. There are 14 residues in the CDR3. V shed 7 bases, J shed 7 bases, and the junction held 7 bases outside the gene matches. CDR3 sequence (DNA): TGTGCCATCACCGAGCGGGAGGGCCGGAATGAGCAGTTCTTC. It specifies CAITEREGRNEQFF.

This clonotype was observed a handful of times. The V call is TRBV20-1, the J call TRBJ2-3; TRBD2 agrees at 11 bases. Trimming removed 1 base from V and 4 bases from J; junction bases left unmatched: 16. CDR1 is DFQATT, CDR2 SNEGSKA, per germline (reference sequence). The CDR3 length is 19 residues. The CDR3 sequence: CSARGGGLAGGRGPDTQYF. CDR3 sequence (DNA): TGCAGTGCTAGAGGGGGGGGCCTAGCGGGAGGTAGAGGCCCAGATACGCAGTATTTT.

This clonotype was recorded a few times. The gene calls are TRBV6-5 and TRBJ2-5, with 7 bases identical to TRBD1. CDR1 is MNHEY and CDR2 is SVGAGI in the germline V gene. The junction had 4 bases not matched to a gene; V was cut back by 0 bases and J by 6 bases. The CDR3 is 14 residues long. The CDR3 reads CASSYSGGGKTQYF. DNA of the CDR3: TGTGCCAGCAGTTACTCAGGGGGCGGAAAGACCCAGTACTTC.

DNA of the CDR3: TGTGCCAGCAGCTTAGTTGGCAGGATCGCCGCAGATACGCAGTATTTT. This translates into CASSLVGRIAADTQYF. The chain uses TRBV7-9 and TRBJ2-3; D is unresolved. Germline V gives CDR1 SEHNR, CDR2 FQNEAQ (reference sequence). V lost 1 base to trimming and J lost 4 bases, with 15 bases between them. CDR3 length: 16 amino acids.

This clonotype has at least ten counts. The V call is TRBV12-3 or TRBV12-4, the J call TRBJ2-2; 10 bases align to TRBD1. V shed 5 bases, J shed 5 bases, and the junction held 8 bases outside the gene matches. This CDR3 has 16 residues. CDR3: CASSPRDRGWTGELFF. In DNA form, the CDR3 reads TGTGCCAGCAGTCCACGGGACAGGGGATGGACCGGGGAGCTGTTTTTT.

This clonotype was detected only a few times. The chain carries TRBV7-8 and TRBJ2-3, with D maybe TRBD1 (6 bases). Trimming took 4 bases from V and 4 from J, leaving 21 bases between them. Germline CDR1 reads SGHVS; CDR2 reads FQNEAQ. This CDR3 region has 17 residues. The CDR3 reads CASSSYRVPTRADTQYF. The CDR3 DNA reads TGTGCCAGCAGCTCGTACAGGGTTCCCACCCGGGCAGATACGCAGTATTTT.

The V and J genes are TRBV10-3 and TRBJ1-1; weak D call: TRBD1 (5 bases). This CDR3 region has 16 residues. Germline assignment: CDR1 ENHRY and CDR2 SYGVKD. V was clipped by 2 bases and J by 1 base, with 14 bases between them. The CDR3 spells CAISENQGVGNTEAFF. The CDR3 DNA follows: TGTGCCATCAGTGAGAATCAGGGAGTTGGGAACACTGAAGCTTTCTTT.

This clonotype was observed a handful of times. The J gene is TRBJ2-1, the V gene TRBV10-3; possible D gene TRBD2, 6 bases. The CDR3 runs to 16 residues. Germline V gene lookup returns CDR1 ENHRY and CDR2 SYGVKD. The V gene lost 0 bases and the J gene lost 5 bases, with 14 bases spanning the gap. In DNA, the CDR3 is TGTGCCATCAGTGAGTCGCGTAGCGGAGTAAACAATGAGCAGTTCTTC. This codes for CAISESRSGVNNEQFF.